Listed here are 3 T cell receptor beta chains from one sample, sequenced in a study of yellow fever vaccine responses in identical twins (dated by TCRdb to the late 2010s). Preparation of the library involved RT-PCR. The sequencing machine was an Illumina HiSeq 2500. The public sequencing data were trimmed at Q25 with fastp and processed into clonotypes with MiXCR by TCRdb, which kept only in-frame beta chains. Merged by CDR3 protein, the rows form single entries marked with the most common genes and DNA. The sample table lists 35,000 or so distinct CDR3 sequences, 45% to 65% of them with a count of one. The ten top clones hold roughly 4.3% of the sample. The sequencing used T cells from blood (PBMCs), unsorted or a sorted subset (not recorded which), collected before or after yellow fever vaccination (not recorded which). These receptor sequences come from a woman aged 18-29 years who received the yellow fever vaccine. Donor details come from another sample of the same person, matched by shared clones.

V is TRBV28 and J is TRBJ2-7; D unclear. The V gene's germline CDR1 is MDHEN and CDR2 SYDVKM. V dropped 3 bases and J dropped 2 bases, with 5 bases sitting between them. The CDR3 sequence is 12 residues long. DNA of the CDR3: TGTGCCAGCAGTTTCGGCACCTACGAGCAGTACTTC. It codes for CASSFGTYEQYF. Looking up the rest from reference TRBV28 and TRBJ2-7 gives the full variable domain: DVKVTQSSRYLVKRTGEKVFLECVQDMDHENMFWYRQDPGLGLRLIYFSYDVKMKEKGDIPEGYSVSREKKERFSLILESASTNQTSMYLCASSFGTYEQYFGPGTRLTVT.

The V and J genes are TRBV29-1 and TRBJ2-7; TRBD1 agrees at 8 bases. The CDR3 runs to 13 residues. Germline V gives CDR1 SQVTM, CDR2 ANQGSEA. V lost 3 bases, J lost 3 bases, and 4 bases stayed unmatched. CDR3 sequence reads: CSVDGQGSYEQYF. CDR3 bases: TGCAGCGTTGACGGACAGGGAAGCTACGAGCAGTACTTC.

This chain uses TRBV28 with TRBJ2-1; 14 nucleotides agree with TRBD2. The ends lost 10 bases at V and 9 bases at J; junction bases unmatched: 8. Germline V gene sequence: CDR1 MDHEN, CDR2 SYDVKM. The CDR3 runs 14 residues. This CDR3 is CATTGLAGVGEQFF. The DNA of the CDR3 is TGTGCCACTACGGGACTAGCGGGAGTTGGTGAGCAGTTCTTC.